This T cell receptor (beta chain) was observed in a study of T cell responses to AZD1222 COVID-19 vaccine. Study in general: Second-dose recipients at about 4 or about 12 weeks were treated as one pooled group.

TCRdb keeps only in-frame clones here, not all; method: immunoSEQ multiplex PCR. The sample lists over 150,000 clones, roughly 87% occurring once. With respect to this clone: The antigen remains undetermined.

V dropped 7 bases and J dropped 0 bases, with 4 bases sitting between them. Per germline, CDR1 MDHEN and CDR2 SYDVKM. The CDR3 loop spans 12 amino acids. Broader study findings: Spike-specific TCRs gained breadth and depth after people received two AZD1222 doses. White British people made up most donors, females outnumbered males, and clonal diversity was possibly underestimated. CD4 TCRs covered the whole spike, strongest at regions 160-218 and 743-854.

The specimen comprised peripheral blood, sampled on day 0 of AZD1222 vaccination. The chain carries TRBV28 and TRBJ1-5, with unresolved D. The sequence was obtained from an adult in good health. DNA of the CDR3: TGTGCCAGCAAAATTAGCAATCAGCCCCAGCATTTT. As protein: CASKISNQPQHF.